This T cell receptor beta chain was profiled in a study of T cell responses to AZD1222 COVID-19 vaccine. For the study at large: Second doses were pooled across both intervals (about 4 or about 12 weeks).

Repertoires were generated with immunoSEQ multiplex PCR, while TCRdb's copy carries only in-frame clones and drops some. The top ten clones hold over 9.5% of a sample with about 99,000 clones, approximately 94% of them seen once. A word on this clone: Its antigen is undetermined.

With 0 bases clipped from V and 0 bases from J, the junction kept 5 bases outside the gene matches. The CDR3 totals 17 residues. Per the germline V gene, CDR1 is SGHRS and CDR2 is YFSETQ. Study findings and constraints: Repertoire sampling was restricted to post-peak T cell response timepoints. Seropositive at baseline were only a handful of AZD1222 recipients. Possibly, clonal diversity was underestimated; donors were largely white British and included more females.

This receptor was taken from an adult in good health. The J gene is TRBJ1-3, the V gene TRBV5-1, with 8 bases identical to TRBD1. The specimen was peripheral blood, collected on day 0 of AZD1222 vaccination. CDR3 in amino acids: CASSLERTGSSGNTIYF. CDR3 coding DNA: TGCGCCAGCAGCTTGGAGCGGACAGGGAGCTCTGGAAACACCATATATTTT.